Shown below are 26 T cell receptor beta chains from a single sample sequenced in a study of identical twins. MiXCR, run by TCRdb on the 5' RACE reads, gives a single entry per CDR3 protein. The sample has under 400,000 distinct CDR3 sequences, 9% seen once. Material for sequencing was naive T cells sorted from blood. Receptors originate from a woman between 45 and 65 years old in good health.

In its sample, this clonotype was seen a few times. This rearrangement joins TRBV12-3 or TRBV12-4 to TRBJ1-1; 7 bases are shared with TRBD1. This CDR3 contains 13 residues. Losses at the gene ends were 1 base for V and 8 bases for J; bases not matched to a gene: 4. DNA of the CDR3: TGTGCCAGCAGTTTAGTGTCGACAGGGGAAGCTTTCTTT. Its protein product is CASSLVSTGEAFF.

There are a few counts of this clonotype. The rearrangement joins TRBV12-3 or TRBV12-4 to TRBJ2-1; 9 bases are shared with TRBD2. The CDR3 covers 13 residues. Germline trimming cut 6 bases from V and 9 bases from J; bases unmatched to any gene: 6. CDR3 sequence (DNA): TGTGCCAGCAGAGAATGGCGGGAGGGTGAGCAGTTCTTC. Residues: CASREWREGEQFF.

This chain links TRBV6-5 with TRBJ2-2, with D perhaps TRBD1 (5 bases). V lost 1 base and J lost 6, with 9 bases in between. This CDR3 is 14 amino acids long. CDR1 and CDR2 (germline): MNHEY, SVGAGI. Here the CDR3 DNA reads TGTGCCAGCAGTTACTTAGTAGGGGCCGGGGAGCTGTTTTTT. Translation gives CASSYLVGAGELFF.

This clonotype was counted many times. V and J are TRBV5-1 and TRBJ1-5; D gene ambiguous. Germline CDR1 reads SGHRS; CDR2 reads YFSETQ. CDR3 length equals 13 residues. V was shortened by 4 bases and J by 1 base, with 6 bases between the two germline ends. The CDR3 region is CASSTGSNQPQHF. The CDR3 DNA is TGCGCCAGCAGCACTGGGAGCAATCAGCCCCAGCATTTT.

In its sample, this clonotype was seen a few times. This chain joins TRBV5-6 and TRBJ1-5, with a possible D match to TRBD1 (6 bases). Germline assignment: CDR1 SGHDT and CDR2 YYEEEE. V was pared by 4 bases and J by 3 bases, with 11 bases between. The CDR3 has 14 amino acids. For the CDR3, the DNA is TGTGCCAGCAGCCCCGGACAGATCAATCAGCCCCAGCATTTT. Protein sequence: CASSPGQINQPQHF.

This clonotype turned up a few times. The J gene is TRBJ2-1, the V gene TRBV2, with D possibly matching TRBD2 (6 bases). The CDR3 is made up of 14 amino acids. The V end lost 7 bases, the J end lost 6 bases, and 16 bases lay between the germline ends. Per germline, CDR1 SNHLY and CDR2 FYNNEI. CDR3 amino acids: CASTRLVTSNEQFF. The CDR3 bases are TGTGCCAGCACACGACTAGTAACAAGCAATGAGCAGTTCTTC.

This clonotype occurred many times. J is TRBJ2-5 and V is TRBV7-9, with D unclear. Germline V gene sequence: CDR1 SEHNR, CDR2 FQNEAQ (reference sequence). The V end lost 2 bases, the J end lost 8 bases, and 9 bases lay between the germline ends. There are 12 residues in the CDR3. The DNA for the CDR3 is TGTGCCAGCAGCTTACTGTCCGGAACCCAGTACTTC. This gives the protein CASSLLSGTQYF. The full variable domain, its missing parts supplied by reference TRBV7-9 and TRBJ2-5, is DTGVSQNPRHKITKRGQNVTFRCDPISEHNRLYWYRQTLGQGPEFLTYFQNEAQLEKSRLLSDRFSAERPKGSFSTLEIQRTEQGDSAMYLCASSLLSGTQYFGPGTRLLVL.

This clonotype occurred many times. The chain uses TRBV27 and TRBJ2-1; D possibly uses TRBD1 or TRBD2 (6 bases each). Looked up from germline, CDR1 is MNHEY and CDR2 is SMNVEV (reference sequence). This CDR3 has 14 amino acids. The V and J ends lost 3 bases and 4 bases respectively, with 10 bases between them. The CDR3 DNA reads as TGTGCCAGCAGTTTTGGGGGGCGGTACAATGAGCAGTTCTTC. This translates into CASSFGGRYNEQFF.

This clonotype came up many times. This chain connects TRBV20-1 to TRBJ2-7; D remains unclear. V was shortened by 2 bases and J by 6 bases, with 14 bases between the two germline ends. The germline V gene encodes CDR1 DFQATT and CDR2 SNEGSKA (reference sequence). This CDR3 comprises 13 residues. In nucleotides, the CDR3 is TGCAGTGCTAGACCTTCCCCTAGTCCCGAGCAGTACTTC. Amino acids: CSARPSPSPEQYF.

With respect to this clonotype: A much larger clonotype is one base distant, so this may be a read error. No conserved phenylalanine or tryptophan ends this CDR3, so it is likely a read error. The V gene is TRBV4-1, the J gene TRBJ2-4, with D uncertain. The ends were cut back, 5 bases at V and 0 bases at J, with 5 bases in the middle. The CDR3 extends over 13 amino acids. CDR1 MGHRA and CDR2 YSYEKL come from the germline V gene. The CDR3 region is CASSGLAKNIQYY. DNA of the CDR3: TGCGCCAGCAGCGGGTTAGCCAAAAACATTCAGTACTAC.

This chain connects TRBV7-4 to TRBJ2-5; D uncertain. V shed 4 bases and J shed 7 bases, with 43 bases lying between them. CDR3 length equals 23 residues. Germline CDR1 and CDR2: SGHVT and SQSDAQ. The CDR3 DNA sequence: TGTGCCAGCAGCTCCTCTCCCGGGCATAACTTTAGGTACCCTCCAAGAGACCGGAGGACCCAGTACTTC. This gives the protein CASSSSPGHNFRYPPRDRRTQYF.

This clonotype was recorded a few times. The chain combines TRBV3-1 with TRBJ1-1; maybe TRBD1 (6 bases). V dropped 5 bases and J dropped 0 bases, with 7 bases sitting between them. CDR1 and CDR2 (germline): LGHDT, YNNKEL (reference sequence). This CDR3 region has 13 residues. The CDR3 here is CASSNRVNTEAFF. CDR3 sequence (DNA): TGTGCCAGCAGCAACAGGGTGAACACTGAAGCTTTCTTT.

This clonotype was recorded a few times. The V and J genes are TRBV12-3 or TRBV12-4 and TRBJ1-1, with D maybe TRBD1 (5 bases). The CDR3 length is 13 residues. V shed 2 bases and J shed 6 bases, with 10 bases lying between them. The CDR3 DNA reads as TGTGCCAGCAGTTTAAGGCGGGGCCCTGAAGCTTTCTTT. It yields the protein CASSLRRGPEAFF.

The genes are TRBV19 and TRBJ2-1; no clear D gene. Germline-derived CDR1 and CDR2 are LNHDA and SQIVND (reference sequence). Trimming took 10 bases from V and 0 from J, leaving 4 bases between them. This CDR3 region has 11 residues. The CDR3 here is CATHSYNEQFF. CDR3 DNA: TGTGCCACACACTCCTACAATGAGCAGTTCTTC.

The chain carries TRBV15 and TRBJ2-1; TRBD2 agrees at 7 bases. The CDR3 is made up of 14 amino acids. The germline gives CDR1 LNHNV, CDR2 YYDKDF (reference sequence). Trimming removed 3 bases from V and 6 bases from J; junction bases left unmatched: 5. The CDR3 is CATSRPGLFNEQFF. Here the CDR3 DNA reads TGTGCCACCAGCAGGCCGGGACTATTCAATGAGCAGTTCTTC.

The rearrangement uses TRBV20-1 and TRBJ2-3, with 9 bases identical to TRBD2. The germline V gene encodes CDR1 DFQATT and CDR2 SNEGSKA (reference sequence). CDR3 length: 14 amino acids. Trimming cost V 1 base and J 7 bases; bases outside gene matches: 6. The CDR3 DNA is TGCAGTGCTAGAGTCCCCTCTAGCGGGAATACGCAGTATTTT. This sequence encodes CSARVPSSGNTQYF.

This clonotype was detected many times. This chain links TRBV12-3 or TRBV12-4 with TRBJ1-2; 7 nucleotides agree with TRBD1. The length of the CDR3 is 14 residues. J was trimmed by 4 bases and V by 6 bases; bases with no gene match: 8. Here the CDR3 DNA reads TGTGCCAGCAGCATAACAGGGGCGGGCTATGGCTACACCTTC. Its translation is CASSITGAGYGYTF.

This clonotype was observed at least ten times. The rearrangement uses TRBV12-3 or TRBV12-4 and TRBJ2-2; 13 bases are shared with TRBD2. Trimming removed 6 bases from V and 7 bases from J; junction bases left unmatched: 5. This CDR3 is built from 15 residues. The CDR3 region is CASSRLAGGGGELFF. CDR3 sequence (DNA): TGTGCCAGCAGCAGACTAGCGGGAGGTGGCGGGGAGCTGTTTTTT.

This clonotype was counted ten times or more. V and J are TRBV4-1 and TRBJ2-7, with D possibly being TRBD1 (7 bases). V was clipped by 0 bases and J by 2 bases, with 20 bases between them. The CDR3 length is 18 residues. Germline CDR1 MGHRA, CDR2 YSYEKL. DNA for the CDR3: TGCGCCAGCAGCCAAGAAGGAGGAGGGGGCAATTACCCCTACGAGCAGTACTTC. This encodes CASSQEGGGGNYPYEQYF.

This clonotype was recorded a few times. The CDR3 nucleotides are TGCGCCAGCAGCTACGGGAGTAAGTACGAGCAGTACTTC. Its protein product is CASSYGSKYEQYF. The chain recombines TRBV4-1 with TRBJ2-7; D is perhaps TRBD2 (6 bases). CDR1 and CDR2 (germline): MGHRA, YSYEKL. The CDR3 covers 13 residues. V was cut by 5 bases and J by 4 bases, with 12 bases left in between.

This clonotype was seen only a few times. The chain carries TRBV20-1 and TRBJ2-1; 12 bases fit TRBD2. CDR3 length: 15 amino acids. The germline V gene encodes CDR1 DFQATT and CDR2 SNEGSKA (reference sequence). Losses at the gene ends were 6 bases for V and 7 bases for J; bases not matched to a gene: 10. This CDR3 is CSASLRTSGKNEQFF. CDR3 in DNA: TGCAGTGCCTCCCTAAGGACTAGCGGGAAAAATGAGCAGTTCTTC.

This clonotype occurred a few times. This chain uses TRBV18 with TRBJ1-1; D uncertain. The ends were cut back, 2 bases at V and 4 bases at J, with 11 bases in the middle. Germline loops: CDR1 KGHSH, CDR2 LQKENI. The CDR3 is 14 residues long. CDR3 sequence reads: CASSPTSGFTEAFF. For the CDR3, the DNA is TGTGCCAGCTCACCAACCTCAGGTTTCACTGAAGCTTTCTTT.

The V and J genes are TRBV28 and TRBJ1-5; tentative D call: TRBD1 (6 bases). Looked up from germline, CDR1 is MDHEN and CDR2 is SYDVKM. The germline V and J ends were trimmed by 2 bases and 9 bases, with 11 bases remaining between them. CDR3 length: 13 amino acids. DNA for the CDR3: TGTGCCAGCAGTTTAAGCGGACAGAGGCCCCAGCATTTT. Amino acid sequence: CASSLSGQRPQHF.

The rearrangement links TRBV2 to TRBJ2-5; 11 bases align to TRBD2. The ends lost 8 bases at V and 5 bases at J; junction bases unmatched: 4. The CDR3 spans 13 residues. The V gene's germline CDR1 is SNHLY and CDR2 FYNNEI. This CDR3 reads CASLTSGVETQYF. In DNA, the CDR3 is TGTGCCAGCCTGACTAGCGGGGTGGAGACCCAGTACTTC.

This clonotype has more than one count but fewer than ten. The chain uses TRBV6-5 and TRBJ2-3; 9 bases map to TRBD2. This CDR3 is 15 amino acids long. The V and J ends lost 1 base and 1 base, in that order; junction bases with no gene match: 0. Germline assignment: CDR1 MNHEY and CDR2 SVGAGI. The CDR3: CASSYLAGGTDTQYF. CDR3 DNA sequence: TGTGCCAGCAGTTACTTAGCGGGGGGCACAGATACGCAGTATTTT.

CDR3: CASSRLGTGGYPNTEAFF. The CDR3 DNA follows: TGCGCCAGCAGCCGTCTCGGGACAGGGGGCTATCCGAACACTGAAGCTTTCTTT. The chain links TRBV5-1 to TRBJ1-1; 12 bases map to TRBD1. The germline CDR1 and CDR2 sequences are SGHRS and YFSETQ. Trimming cost V 4 bases and J 1 base; bases outside gene matches: 11. This CDR3 region has 18 residues.